This TCR beta chain was sequenced in a study of T cell responses to AZD1222 COVID-19 vaccine. The repertoire was sequenced with immunoSEQ multiplex PCR; TCRdb's copy has only in-frame clones and lacks some. The table has 110,000 to 150,000 clones, over 90% seen once. The V gene's germline CDR1 is MNHNS and CDR2 SASEGT. Trimming shortened V by 3 bases and J by 8 bases, and 13 bases separated the two germline ends. This CDR3 contains 13 residues. The source is an adult in good health. The chain is built from TRBV6-1 and TRBJ1-2; D is perhaps TRBD1 (6 bases). The specimen was peripheral blood, collected on day 0 of AZD1222 vaccination. The CDR3 bases are TGTGCCAGCAGTGACAGGGGAACGTACGGCTACACCTTC. Its protein is CASSDRGTYGYTF.